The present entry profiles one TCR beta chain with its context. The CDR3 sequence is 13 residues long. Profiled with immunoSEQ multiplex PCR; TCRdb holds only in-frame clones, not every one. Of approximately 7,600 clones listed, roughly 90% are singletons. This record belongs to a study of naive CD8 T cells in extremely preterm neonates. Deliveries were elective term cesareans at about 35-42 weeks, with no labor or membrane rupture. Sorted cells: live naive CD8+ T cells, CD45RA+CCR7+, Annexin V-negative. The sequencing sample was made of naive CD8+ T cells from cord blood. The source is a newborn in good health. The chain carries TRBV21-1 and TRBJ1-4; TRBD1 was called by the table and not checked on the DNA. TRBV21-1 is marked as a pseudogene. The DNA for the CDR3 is TGTGCCGGTAGACAGGCGTTCAATGAAAAACTGTTTTTT. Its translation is CAGRQAFNEKLFF.